This T cell receptor beta chain was found in a study of blood T cells in healthy people across ages. From germline, CDR1 is SEHNR and CDR2 FQNEAQ (reference sequence). The CDR3 spans 17 residues. The J segment lost 2 bases and the V segment lost 3 bases, leaving 5 bases of the junction unmatched. The sample holds many counts of this clonotype. For the second PCR, which ran for about 7 to 12 cycles, a sample-barcoded 5' primer and a J-beta primer mix were used. Via MiXCR, TCRdb re-called the 5' RACE reads, giving one row per CDR3 protein. The sample holds roughly 700,000 distinct CDR3 sequences; roughly 30% are singletons and the top ten take 15% to 17%.

The chain combines TRBV7-9 with TRBJ2-5, with 14 bases that match TRBD2. The sample comprised blood. This receptor was identified in a woman of 80 years or more in good health. CDR3 in amino acids: CASSLWTSGGSQETQYF. The CDR3 DNA follows: TGTGCCAGCAGCTTGTGGACTAGCGGGGGGTCTCAAGAGACCCAGTACTTC.